This T cell receptor beta chain came from a study of blood T cell repertoires in COVID-19. Participants' reported clinical history set cohort assignment. In the authors' methods: Amplification from reference gene primers served as the basis for estimated nucleated cell counts. Sequencing used immunoSEQ multiplex PCR; TCRdb keeps in-frame clones, though not all of them. V, J and clone size are taken as reported in that table, and D and trimming were inferred from the DNA itself. Of 200,000 or so clones in the sample, 86% are singletons; the top ten hold under 4%. With V trimmed by 5 bases and J by 8 bases, 6 bases remained unmatched. Germline V gives CDR1 LGHNA, CDR2 YSLEER. The CDR3 is 15 amino acids.

The specimen was PBMCs or T cells enriched from blood (not recorded which). This TCR derives from a woman aged 40 to 55 with acute COVID-19. The V call is TRBV4-3, the J call TRBJ1-6; 10 bases map to TRBD1. The CDR3 DNA reads as TGCGCCAGCAGCGACATGGACAGGGGGTATTCACCCCTCCACTTT. Translation: CASSDMDRGYSPLHF.